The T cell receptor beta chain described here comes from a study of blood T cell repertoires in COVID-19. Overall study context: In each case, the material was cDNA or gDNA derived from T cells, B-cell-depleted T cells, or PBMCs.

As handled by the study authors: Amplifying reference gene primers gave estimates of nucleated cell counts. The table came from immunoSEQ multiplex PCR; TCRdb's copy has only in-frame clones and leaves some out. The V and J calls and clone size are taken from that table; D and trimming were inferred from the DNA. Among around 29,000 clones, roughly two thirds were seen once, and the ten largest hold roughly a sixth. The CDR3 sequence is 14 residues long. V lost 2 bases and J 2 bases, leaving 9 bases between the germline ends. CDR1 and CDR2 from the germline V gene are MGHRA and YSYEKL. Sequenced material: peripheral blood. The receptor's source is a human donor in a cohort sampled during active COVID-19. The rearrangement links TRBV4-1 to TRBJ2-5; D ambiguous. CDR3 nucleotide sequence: TGCGCCAGCAGCCAACAACAGCTTCAAGAGACCCAGTACTTC. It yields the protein CASSQQQLQETQYF.